This T cell receptor (beta chain) was identified during a study of CD8+CD57+ T cells in acquired aplastic anemia. Study-wide background: Isolated CD4+ and CD8+ cells, once sorted, yielded DNA averaging roughly 3 ug. Researchers reported that healthy donors averaged about 11 million reads for CD4+ cells.

Germline trimming cut 2 bases from V and 7 bases from J; bases unmatched to any gene: 4. CDR1 and CDR2 (germline): KGHDR, SFDVKD. The CDR3 is made up of 15 amino acids. Study-level results: Overlapping CD8+ CDR3 repertoires of patients and controls contained under 35 shared sequences. Patients and controls had CD8+ Simpson's diversity values that were not significantly distinct.

This clonotype appeared once. Antigen: not known. Investigators profiled TCR beta VDJ and CDR3 from genomic DNA template. In TCRdb, the reads were re-called with MiXCR into one record per CDR3 protein. The sample records approximately 170,000 distinct CDR3 sequences, about 60% being singletons. The sample consisted of sorted CD4+, CD8+, or CD8+CD57+ T cells (not recorded which) from PBMCs. The origin of this receptor is a human donor in good health. V usage is TRBV24-1 and J usage is TRBJ1-5, with TRBD1 identical over 10 bases. CDR3 coding DNA: TGTGCCACCAGTGATTCGGGACAGGGGCGGCAGCCCCAGCATTTT. It yields the protein CATSDSGQGRQPQHF.